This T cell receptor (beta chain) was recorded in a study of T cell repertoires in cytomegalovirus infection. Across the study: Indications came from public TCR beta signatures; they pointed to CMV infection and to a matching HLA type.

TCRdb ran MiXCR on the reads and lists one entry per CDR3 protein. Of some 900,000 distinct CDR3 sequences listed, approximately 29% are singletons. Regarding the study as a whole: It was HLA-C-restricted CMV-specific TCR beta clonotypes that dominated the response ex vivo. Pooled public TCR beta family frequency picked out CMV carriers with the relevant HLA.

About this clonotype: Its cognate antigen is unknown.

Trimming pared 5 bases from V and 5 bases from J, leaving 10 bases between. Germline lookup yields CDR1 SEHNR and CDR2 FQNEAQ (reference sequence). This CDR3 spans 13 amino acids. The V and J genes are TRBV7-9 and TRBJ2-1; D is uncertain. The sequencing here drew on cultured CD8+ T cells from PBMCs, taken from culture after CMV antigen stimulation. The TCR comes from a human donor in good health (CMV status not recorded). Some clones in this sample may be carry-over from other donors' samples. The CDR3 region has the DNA TGTGCCAGCAGCGTGCGGACCAACAATGAGCAGTTCTTC. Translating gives CASSVRTNNEQFF.